The subject of this entry is one T cell receptor beta chain. Antigen unknown. The table came from immunoSEQ multiplex PCR; TCRdb's copy has only in-frame clones and leaves some out. The table lists roughly 250,000 clones, around 90% of them singletons. The record originates from a study of cytomegalovirus exposure and HLA in healthy donors. As for the study in general: The approximately 120 validation repertoires, a later analysis reported, used the same platform as the 666 first-cohort repertoires.

This CDR3 has 15 residues. The germline V gene encodes CDR1 SGHRS and CDR2 YFSETQ. Trimming pared 0 bases from V and 0 bases from J, leaving 7 bases between. Study results and caveats: Researchers catalogued approximately 170 TCR beta chains as cytomegalovirus-associated. Rarity held for most TCR sequences, but there were some public TCRs that occurred in many donors. The tendency of first-cohort TCR clusters to co-occur in the roughly 120 validation repertoires was identified by a subsequent analysis.

The sequence was collected from a woman in her late teens or twenties in good health and CMV-seronegative. The sequenced material came from PBMCs. V is TRBV5-1 and J is TRBJ1-5; a weak D match, TRBD1 (5 bases). The CDR3 protein is CASSLGQSSNQPQHF. DNA of the CDR3: TGCGCCAGCAGCTTGGGACAGAGTAGCAATCAGCCCCAGCATTTT. The full variable domain, completed using reference TRBV5-1 and TRBJ1-5, is KAGVTQTPRYLIKTRGQQVTLSCSPISGHRSVSWYQQTPGQGLQFLFEYFSETQRNKGNFPGRFSGRQFSNSRSEMNVSTLELGDSALYLCASSLGQSSNQPQHFGDGTRLSIL.